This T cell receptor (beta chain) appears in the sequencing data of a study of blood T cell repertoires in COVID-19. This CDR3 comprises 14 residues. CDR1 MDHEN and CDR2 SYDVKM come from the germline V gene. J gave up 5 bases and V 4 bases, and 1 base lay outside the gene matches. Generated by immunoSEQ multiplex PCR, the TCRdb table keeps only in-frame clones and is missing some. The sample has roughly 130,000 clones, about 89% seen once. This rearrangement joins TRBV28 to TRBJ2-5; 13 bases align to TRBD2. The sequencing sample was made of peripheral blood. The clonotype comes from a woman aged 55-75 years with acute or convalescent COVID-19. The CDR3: CASSSLAGGETQYF. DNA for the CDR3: TGTGCCAGCAGTTCACTAGCGGGAGGGGAGACCCAGTACTTC.